This T cell receptor beta chain was recovered during a study of T cell responses to AZD1222 COVID-19 vaccine. General study findings and limits: Scientists sampled the repertoires only once the peak T cell response had passed. A reported finding is that nearly half of spike-specific TCRs target unmutated variant regions.

The CDR3 contains 14 residues. Germline V gene sequence: CDR1 MNHEY, CDR2 SVGAGI. V was shortened by 8 bases and J by 2 bases, with 13 bases between the two germline ends. TCRdb keeps only in-frame clones here, not all; method: immunoSEQ multiplex PCR. The data contain more than 100,000 clones, roughly 87% of them singletons. In the case of this clone: Its antigen is unknown.

The starting material was peripheral blood, obtained on day 0 of AZD1222 vaccination. The TCR was taken from an adult in good health. The chain recombines TRBV6-5 with TRBJ1-3; no definite D call. The CDR3, as DNA: TGTGCCAGCCTAACCCTGTTTGCTGGAAACACCATATATTTT. Translation gives CASLTLFAGNTIYF.